A single sample is the source of the 13 T cell receptor beta chains below, sequenced in a study of T-cell memory formation after mild COVID-19. TCRdb itself ran the 5' RACE reads through MiXCR, one entry per CDR3 protein. The table records under 550,000 distinct CDR3 sequences, approximately 18% of them present only once. What was sequenced was PBMCs or a T cell subset sorted from them (not recorded which). The receptors shown here come from an adult woman who had mild COVID-19 (a few samples of this study predate the infection). Cell type and time point are not known.

This sequence joins TRBV30 and TRBJ2-3; D could derive from TRBD1 or TRBD2 (6 bases each). From germline, CDR1 is GTSNPN and CDR2 SVGIG (reference sequence). V was pared by 1 base and J by 1 base, with 9 bases between. CDR3 size: 14 residues. The CDR3 bases are TGTGCCTGGAGTGCGGGGGCCGGCACAGATACGCAGTATTTT. Its translation: CAWSAGAGTDTQYF. The full variable domain, completed using reference TRBV30 and TRBJ2-3, is SQTIHQWPATLVQPVGSPLSLECTVEGTSNPNLYWYRQAAGRGLQLLFYSVGIGQISSEVPQNLSASRPQDRQFILSSKKLLLSDSGFYLCAWSAGAGTDTQYFGPGTRLTVL.

The chain couples TRBV7-9 to TRBJ2-1; 8 bases are shared with TRBD2. Germline V gene lookup returns CDR1 SEHNR and CDR2 FQNEAQ (reference sequence). Trimming at V came to 7 bases and at J to 7 bases, leaving 12 bases not matched to a gene. The CDR3 totals 15 residues. CDR3 nucleotide sequence: TGTGCCAGCACCCCGGGAGGGGGGGCCAGAAATGAGCAGTTCTTC. Translating it yields CASTPGGGARNEQFF. Full variable domain (remainder filled in from reference TRBV7-9 and TRBJ2-1): DTGVSQNPRHKITKRGQNVTFRCDPISEHNRLYWYRQTLGQGPEFLTYFQNEAQLEKSRLLSDRFSAERPKGSFSTLEIQRTEQGDSAMYLCASTPGGGARNEQFFGPGTRLTVL.

For this clonotype: This clone may be a read error of a much larger clone one base away. V and J are TRBV5-4 and TRBJ2-3, with no clear D. The V gene lost 3 bases and the J gene lost 2 bases, with 4 bases spanning the gap. The CDR3 contains 12 residues. Germline CDR1 and CDR2: SGHNT and YYREEE (reference sequence). For the CDR3, the DNA is TGTGCCAGCAGCTGGGCCACAGATACGCAGTATTTT. This gives the protein CASSWATDTQYF. The complete variable domain, with remaining parts taken from reference TRBV5-4 and TRBJ2-3, reads ETGVTQSPTHLIKTRGQQVTLRCSSQSGHNTVSWYQQALGQGPQFIFQYYREEENGRGNFPPRFSGLQFPNYSSELNVNALELDDSALYLCASSWATDTQYFGPGTRLTVL.

The chain links TRBV19 to TRBJ1-1; D possibly corresponds to TRBD1 (6 bases). Deletions cut 8 bases from V and 5 bases from J, with 15 bases between. In germline, CDR1 is LNHDA, CDR2 SQIVND (reference sequence). This CDR3 comprises 13 residues. CDR3 sequence: CASFGTSGTEAFF. CDR3 DNA: TGTGCCAGTTTCGGGACATCGGGAACTGAAGCTTTCTTT. The complete variable domain, with remaining parts taken from reference TRBV19 and TRBJ1-1, reads DGGITQSPKYLFRKEGQNVTLSCEQNLNHDAMYWYRQDPGQGLRLIYYSQIVNDFQKGDIAEGYSVSREKKESFPLTVTSAQKNPTAFYLCASFGTSGTEAFFGQGTRLTVV.

This clonotype was counted between two and nine times. The chain recombines TRBV29-1 with TRBJ2-2; 13 nucleotides agree with TRBD2. The CDR3 spans 16 residues. Trimming cost V 4 bases and J 4 bases; bases outside gene matches: 6. Germline V gene sequence: CDR1 SQVTM, CDR2 ANQGSEA. CDR3 DNA: TGCAGCGTTGTTGTGGGACTAGCGGGACTCACCGGGGAGCTGTTTTTT. It is translated as CSVVVGLAGLTGELFF.

There are a few counts of this clonotype. The V call is TRBV4-1, the J call TRBJ1-5; 10 bases align to TRBD1. V lost 2 bases, J lost 1 base, and 11 bases stayed unmatched. Germline V gives CDR1 MGHRA, CDR2 YSYEKL. The CDR3 extends over 19 amino acids. The CDR3 loop is CASSQHRDRGSGSNQPQHF. In DNA, the CDR3 is TGCGCCAGCAGCCAACACCGGGACAGGGGATCAGGGAGCAATCAGCCCCAGCATTTT.

This clonotype was counted only a few times. The chain uses TRBV5-1 and TRBJ2-7; 7 bases align to TRBD1. V was clipped by 4 bases and J by 2 bases; unmatched bases: 9. CDR1 and CDR2 (germline): SGHRS, YFSETQ. The CDR3 is 15 residues long. The CDR3 spells CASSPGTANPYEQYF. CDR3 bases: TGCGCCAGCAGCCCGGGGACAGCCAACCCCTACGAGCAGTACTTC. Using reference TRBV5-1 and TRBJ2-7 for the parts outside the CDR3, the full variable domain is KAGVTQTPRYLIKTRGQQVTLSCSPISGHRSVSWYQQTPGQGLQFLFEYFSETQRNKGNFPGRFSGRQFSNSRSEMNVSTLELGDSALYLCASSPGTANPYEQYFGPGTRLTVT.

J is TRBJ2-2 and V is TRBV4-1; 10 positions match TRBD2. Germline V lookup: CDR1 MGHRA, CDR2 YSYEKL. The CDR3 contains 16 residues. V lost 4 bases, J lost 3 bases, and 5 bases stayed unmatched. The CDR3 coding sequence is TGCGCCAGCAGCCTTCTAGCGGGGGTAGACACCGGGGAGCTGTTTTTT. Translating gives CASSLLAGVDTGELFF.

The J gene is TRBJ1-5, the V gene TRBV9, with D possibly TRBD1 on 6 matching bases. The CDR3 extends over 14 amino acids. Germline V lookup: CDR1 SGDLS, CDR2 YYNGEE. V lost 0 bases to trimming and J lost 2 bases, with 6 bases between them. The CDR3 region has the DNA TGTGCCAGCAGCGTAGGACAGGGCAATCAGCCCCAGCATTTT. This codes for CASSVGQGNQPQHF.

Only a few counts were recorded for this clonotype. CDR3 bases: TGTGCCAGCTCACGGTCCGGGACAGGAGGCACAGATACGCAGTATTTT. It translates to CASSRSGTGGTDTQYF. The chain uses TRBV18 and TRBJ2-3, with 8 bases aligning to TRBD1. The CDR3 is 16 amino acids. With V trimmed by 4 bases and J by 1 base, 7 bases remained unmatched. Per the germline V gene, CDR1 is KGHSH and CDR2 is LQKENI.

The CDR3 loop is CASSLVGPGPYNEQFF. CDR3 in DNA: TGTGCCAGCAGCTTAGTAGGTCCGGGACCGTACAATGAGCAGTTCTTC. V gene TRBV7-6 combines with J gene TRBJ2-1; D might be TRBD1 or TRBD2, each matching 5 bases. Germline V gene sequence: CDR1 SGHVS, CDR2 FNYEAQ. Trimming took off 1 base at V and 4 bases at J, with 14 bases between the two ends. This CDR3 is 16 amino acids long.

This clonotype appeared a few times. The gene calls are TRBV13 and TRBJ2-4; 7 bases are a match to TRBD1. Trimming cost V 2 bases and J 6 bases; bases outside gene matches: 4. The CDR3 runs 14 residues. CDR1 is PRHDT, CDR2 FYEKMQ, per germline (reference sequence). CDR3 region: CASSLRGQGNIQYF. The CDR3, as DNA: TGTGCCAGCAGCTTAAGGGGGCAGGGAAACATTCAGTACTTC.

This clonotype showed up many times. V is TRBV27 and J is TRBJ1-1; no firm D call. The ends were cut back, 7 bases at V and 11 bases at J, with 14 bases in the middle. Per the germline V gene, CDR1 is MNHEY and CDR2 is SMNVEV (reference sequence). The CDR3 contains 11 residues. CDR3 sequence (DNA): TGTGCCAGCACCCTCGGGCAGAGGGCTTTCTTT. Translation gives CASTLGQRAFF.